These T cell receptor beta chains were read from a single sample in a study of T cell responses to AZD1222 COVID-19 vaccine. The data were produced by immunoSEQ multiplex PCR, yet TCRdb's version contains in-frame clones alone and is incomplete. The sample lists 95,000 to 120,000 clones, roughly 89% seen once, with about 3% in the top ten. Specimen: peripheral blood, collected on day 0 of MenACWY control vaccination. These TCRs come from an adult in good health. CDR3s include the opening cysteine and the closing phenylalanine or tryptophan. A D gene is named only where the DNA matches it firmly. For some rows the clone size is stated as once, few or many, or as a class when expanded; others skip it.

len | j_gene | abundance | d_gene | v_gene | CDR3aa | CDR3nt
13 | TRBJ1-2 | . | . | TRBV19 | CASRLTDNYGYTF | TGTGCCAGTCGCCTAACTGATAACTATGGCTACACCTTC
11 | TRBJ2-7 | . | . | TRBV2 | CASSSDSEQYF | TGTGCCAGCAGCTCCGATTCCGAGCAGTACTTC
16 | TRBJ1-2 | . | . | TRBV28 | CASSLGGEIRGEGYTF | TGTGCCAGCAGTTTAGGGGGCGAGATCAGGGGTGAAGGCTACACCTTC
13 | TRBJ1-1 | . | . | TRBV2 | CASREGLNTEAFF | TGTGCCAGCAGGGAAGGACTGAACACTGAAGCTTTCTTT
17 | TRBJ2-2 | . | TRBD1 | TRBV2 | CASSLKGGDRGTGELFF | TGTGCCAGCAGTCTGAAGGGAGGAGACAGGGGCACCGGGGAGCTGTTTTTT
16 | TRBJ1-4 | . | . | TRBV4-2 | CASSQVPGGPNEKLFF | TGTGCCAGCAGCCAAGTACCCGGGGGCCCTAATGAAAAACTGTTTTTT
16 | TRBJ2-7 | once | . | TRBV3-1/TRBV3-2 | CASSQDVSGTHYEQYF | TGTGCCAGCAGCCAAGATGTATCGGGGACCCACTACGAGCAGTACTTC
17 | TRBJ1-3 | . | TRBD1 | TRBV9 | CASSVRQGATTGNTIYF | TGTGCCAGCAGCGTAAGACAGGGGGCGACGACTGGAAACACCATATATTTT
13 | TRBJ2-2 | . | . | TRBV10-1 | CASRGLNTGELFF | TGCGCCAGCAGGGGCCTGAACACCGGGGAGCTGTTTTTT
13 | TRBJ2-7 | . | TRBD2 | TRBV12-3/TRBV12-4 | CASSRTSFYEQYF | TGTGCCAGCAGCAGGACTAGCTTCTACGAGCAGTACTTC
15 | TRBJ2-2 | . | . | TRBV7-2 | CASTSPRANTGELFF | TGTGCCAGCACCTCTCCTCGAGCGAACACCGGGGAGCTGTTTTTT
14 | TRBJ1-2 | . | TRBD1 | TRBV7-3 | CASSLGDRAYGYTF | TGTGCCAGCAGCCTCGGGGACAGGGCCTATGGCTACACCTTC
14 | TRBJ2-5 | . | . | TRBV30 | CAYQGAGGEETQYF | TGTGCCTACCAAGGGGCTGGCGGGGAAGAGACCCAGTACTTC
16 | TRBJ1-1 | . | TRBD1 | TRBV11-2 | CASSFGQGLRNTEAFF | TGTGCCAGCAGCTTTGGACAGGGCTTAAGGAACACTGAAGCTTTCTTT
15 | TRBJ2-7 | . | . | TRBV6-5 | CASSTGGAQSYEQYF | TGTGCCAGCAGCACGGGGGGCGCACAATCCTACGAGCAGTACTTC
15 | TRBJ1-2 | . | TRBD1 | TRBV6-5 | CASSLWTGGDYGYTF | TGTGCCAGCAGCCTCTGGACAGGGGGCGACTATGGCTACACCTTC
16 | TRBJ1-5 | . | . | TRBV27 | CASSPGPDTSNQPQHF | TGTGCCAGCAGTCCTGGGCCCGACACGAGCAATCAGCCCCAGCATTTT
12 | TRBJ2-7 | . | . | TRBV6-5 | CASSLADYEQYF | TGTGCCAGCTCCCTGGCTGATTACGAGCAGTACTTC
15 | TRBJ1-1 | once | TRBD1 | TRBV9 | CASSTQQGVITEAFF | TGTGCCAGCAGCACCCAACAGGGGGTGATCACTGAAGCTTTCTTT
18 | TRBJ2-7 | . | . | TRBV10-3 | CAISESTRGRGGSYEQYF | TGTGCCATCAGTGAGTCGACTCGAGGCAGGGGGGGGTCGTACGAGCAGTACTTC
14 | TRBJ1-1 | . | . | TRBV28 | CASSSGTPNTEAFF | TGTGCCAGCAGTTCCGGGACACCTAACACTGAAGCTTTCTTT
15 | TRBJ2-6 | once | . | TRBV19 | CASRGGRSGANVLTF | TGTGCCAGTAGGGGGGGCCGATCTGGGGCCAACGTCCTGACTTTC
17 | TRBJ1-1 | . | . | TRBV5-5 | CASSLGLLAVANTEAFF | TGTGCCAGCAGCTTGGGGCTTTTGGCGGTGGCGAACACTGAAGCTTTCTTT
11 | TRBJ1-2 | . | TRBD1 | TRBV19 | CARETGEGYTF | TGTGCCAGGGAAACAGGGGAAGGCTACACCTTC
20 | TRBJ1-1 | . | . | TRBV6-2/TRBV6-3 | CASSYPTAKGANARYTEAFF | TGTGCCAGCAGTTACCCGACCGCGAAGGGCGCGAATGCGAGATACACTGAAGCTTTCTTT
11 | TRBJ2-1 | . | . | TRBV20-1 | CSACSYNEQFF | TGCAGTGCTTGTTCATACAATGAGCAGTTCTTC